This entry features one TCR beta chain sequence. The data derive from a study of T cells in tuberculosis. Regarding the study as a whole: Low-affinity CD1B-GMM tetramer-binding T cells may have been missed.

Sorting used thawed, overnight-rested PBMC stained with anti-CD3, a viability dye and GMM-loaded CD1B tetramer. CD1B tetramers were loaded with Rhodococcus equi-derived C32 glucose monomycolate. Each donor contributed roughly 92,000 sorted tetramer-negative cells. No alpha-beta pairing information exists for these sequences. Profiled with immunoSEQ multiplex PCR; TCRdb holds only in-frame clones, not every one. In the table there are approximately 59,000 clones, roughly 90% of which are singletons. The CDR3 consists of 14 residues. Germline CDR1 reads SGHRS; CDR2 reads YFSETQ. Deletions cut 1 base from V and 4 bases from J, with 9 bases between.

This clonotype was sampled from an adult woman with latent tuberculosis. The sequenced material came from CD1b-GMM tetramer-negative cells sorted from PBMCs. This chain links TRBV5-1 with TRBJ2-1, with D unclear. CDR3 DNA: TGCGCCAGCAGCTTGACCCCTAGGTACAATGAGCAGTTCTTC. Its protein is CASSLTPRYNEQFF.